Each of the 29 T cell receptor beta chains below was sequenced from the same sample in a study of T cells after somatic rescue of genetic block. Clones were read by immunoSEQ multiplex PCR, and TCRdb kept only the in-frame ones, dropping some. The profile shows 67,000 or so clones, approximately 91% of them singletons. The source material was peripheral blood mononuclear cells (PBMCs). All receptors come from a man in his thirties or forties.

This clone has more than one count but fewer than ten. The chain is built from TRBV19 and TRBJ1-5; D might be TRBD1 (6 bases). Germline lookup yields CDR1 LNHDA and CDR2 SQIVND (reference sequence). This CDR3 region has 16 residues. Trimming left V 5 bases short and J 3 bases short, with 17 bases between. The CDR3 here is CASSADTGNANQPQHF. For the CDR3, the DNA is TGTGCCAGTAGTGCCGACACAGGGAACGCCAATCAGCCCCAGCATTTT.

V and J are TRBV20-1 and TRBJ2-7; D ambiguous. The ends were cut back, 2 bases at V and 2 bases at J, with 4 bases in the middle. The length of the CDR3 is 11 residues. Germline V gene data show CDR1 as DFQATT and CDR2 as SNEGSKA (reference sequence). The DNA for the CDR3 is TGCAGTGCTAGACAGACCTACGAGCAGTACTTC. This sequence encodes CSARQTYEQYF.

The rearrangement joins TRBV15 to TRBJ2-1; D remains unclear. Germline V gene lookup returns CDR1 LNHNV and CDR2 YYDKDF (reference sequence). With 2 bases removed from V and 9 bases from J, the gap between germline ends came to 8 bases. This CDR3 contains 12 residues. DNA of the CDR3: TGTGCCACCAGCAGAACAAAAATTGAGCAGTTCTTC. Protein: CATSRTKIEQFF. Full variable domain (missing parts from reference TRBV15 and TRBJ2-1): DAMVIQNPRYQVTQFGKPVTLSCSQTLNHNVMYWYQQKSSQAPKLLFHYYDKDFNNEADTPDNFQSRRPNTSFCFLDIRSPGLGDTAMYLCATSRTKIEQFFGPGTRLTVL.

The chain recombines TRBV4-3 with TRBJ2-7; a weak D match, TRBD1 (6 bases). The germline V gene encodes CDR1 LGHNA and CDR2 YSLEER. The CDR3 spans 15 residues. The V and J ends lost 4 bases and 2 bases respectively, with 15 bases between them. CDR3 nucleotide sequence: TGCGCCAGCAGCCTCGACTGGGACACCACCTACGAGCAGTACTTC. The encoded protein is CASSLDWDTTYEQYF.

The chain is built from TRBV7-3 and TRBJ2-7; D possibly corresponds to TRBD2 (5 bases). The V gene lost 4 bases and the J gene lost 10 bases, with 11 bases spanning the gap. The V gene's germline CDR1 is SGHTA and CDR2 FQGTGA. This CDR3 spans 11 amino acids. The CDR3 DNA reads TGTGCCAGCAGCTCAAGGGAGATCCAGTACTTC. Protein sequence: CASSSREIQYF.

This clone has a single count. The chain links TRBV18 to TRBJ1-2; unclear D gene. V lost 5 bases and J 4 bases, leaving 17 bases between the germline ends. Germline values: CDR1 KGHSH, CDR2 LQKENI. This CDR3 has 15 amino acids. CDR3 residues: CASSNWASGIYGYTF. CDR3 coding DNA: TGTGCCAGCTCAAATTGGGCAAGCGGGATCTATGGCTACACCTTC.

The CDR3 DNA follows: TGTGCCAGCAGCGTTAGCGGGATGAATCATGAGCAGTTCTTC. The encoded protein is CASSVSGMNHEQFF. V usage is TRBV7-2 and J usage is TRBJ2-1, with TRBD2 matching over 8 bases. Germline-derived CDR1 and CDR2 are SGHTA and FQGNSA. Losses at the gene ends were 5 bases for V and 8 bases for J; bases not matched to a gene: 8. This CDR3 region has 14 residues.

V and J are TRBV5-6 and TRBJ2-7; 7 bases line up with TRBD1. Losses at the gene ends were 0 bases for V and 3 bases for J; bases not matched to a gene: 3. There are 14 residues in the CDR3. Germline CDR1 and CDR2: SGHDT and YYEEEE. The CDR3 here is CASSLATGDYEQYF. In nucleotides, the CDR3 is TGTGCCAGCAGCTTGGCCACAGGGGACTACGAGCAGTACTTC. The full variable domain, in which reference TRBV5-6 and TRBJ2-7 provide the parts outside the CDR3, is DAGVTQSPTHLIKTRGQQVTLRCSPKSGHDTVSWYQQALGQGPQFIFQYYEEEERQRGNFPDRFSGHQFPNYSSELNVNALLLGDSALYLCASSLATGDYEQYFGPGTRLTVT.

The chain combines TRBV27 with TRBJ1-1, with a weak D call TRBD1 (6 bases). Germline assignment: CDR1 MNHEY and CDR2 SMNVEV (reference sequence). Trimming shortened V by 1 base and J by 7 bases, and 19 bases separated the two germline ends. This CDR3 is 16 amino acids long. The CDR3 nucleotides are TGTGCCAGCAGTTTATACTACCGGGGGGCTGGGGATGAAGCTTTCTTT. Amino acids: CASSLYYRGAGDEAFF.

The chain carries TRBV2 and TRBJ2-1; perhaps TRBD1 as D (6 bases). The germline gives CDR1 SNHLY, CDR2 FYNNEI. The ends were cut back, 10 bases at V and 4 bases at J, with 17 bases in the middle. The CDR3 has 14 amino acids. The CDR3 DNA reads as TGTGCCACCCAGGGGCCCACACCTTACAATGAGCAGTTCTTC. Its translation is CATQGPTPYNEQFF.

The chain recombines TRBV28 with TRBJ2-2, with 11 nucleotides matching TRBD2. V dropped 8 bases and J dropped 5; count of bases not matched to a gene: 7. The CDR3 has 15 amino acids. Germline loops: CDR1 MDHEN, CDR2 SYDVKM. The CDR3 bases are TGTGCCAGCGGGATAGCGGGAGGGCTTACCGGGGAGCTGTTTTTT. It codes for CASGIAGGLTGELFF. The full variable domain, completed using reference TRBV28 and TRBJ2-2, is DVKVTQSSRYLVKRTGEKVFLECVQDMDHENMFWYRQDPGLGLRLIYFSYDVKMKEKGDIPEGYSVSREKKERFSLILESASTNQTSMYLCASGIAGGLTGELFFGEGSRLTVL.

V and J are TRBV28 and TRBJ1-2; D not resolved. Germline V lookup: CDR1 MDHEN, CDR2 SYDVKM. The V end was cut by 3 bases, the J end by 5 bases, with 13 bases between. The CDR3 spans 14 residues. For the CDR3, the DNA is TGTGCCAGCAGTTTTACGAGGTTATGGTATGGCTACACCTTC. Translation: CASSFTRLWYGYTF.

V is TRBV28 and J is TRBJ2-6; 10 bases are shared with TRBD1. Per germline, CDR1 MDHEN and CDR2 SYDVKM. The CDR3 contains 17 residues. J gave up 0 bases and V 7 bases, and 6 bases lay outside the gene matches. CDR3 in DNA: TGTGCCAGCATTCCAGACAGGGGGCTCTCTGGGGCCAACGTCCTGACTTTC. This translates into CASIPDRGLSGANVLTF.

This clone was observed a single time. This chain uses TRBV7-9 with TRBJ2-5; TRBD1 matches at 7 bases. Germline V gene lookup returns CDR1 SEHNR and CDR2 FQNEAQ (reference sequence). V shed 5 bases, J shed 3 bases, and the junction held 9 bases outside the gene matches. The CDR3 contains 15 residues. For the CDR3, the DNA is TGTGCCAGCAGCGATAGACAGGGATGGAAAGAGACCCAGTACTTC. Amino acids: CASSDRQGWKETQYF.

This clone turned up a few times. The J gene is TRBJ2-4, the V gene TRBV2, with D perhaps TRBD2 (5 bases). The CDR3 consists of 13 residues. V was trimmed by 7 bases and J by 5 bases, leaving 12 bases between them. Per the germline V gene, CDR1 is SNHLY and CDR2 is FYNNEI. CDR3 sequence (DNA): TGTGCCAGCAACGGGGTTGGGGAAAACATTCAGTACTTC. Its protein product is CASNGVGENIQYF.

The J gene is TRBJ2-1, the V gene TRBV28; D may correspond to TRBD1 or TRBD2 (5 bases each). The germline CDR1 and CDR2 sequences are MDHEN and SYDVKM. V was trimmed by 3 bases and J by 6 bases, leaving 12 bases between them. This CDR3 is built from 14 residues. The CDR3 reads CASSLGVPVNEQFF. The CDR3 coding sequence is TGTGCCAGCAGTTTGGGGGTACCGGTCAATGAGCAGTTCTTC.

The rearrangement joins TRBV28 to TRBJ2-7; D remains unclear. Germline V gene sequence: CDR1 MDHEN, CDR2 SYDVKM. V was shortened by 3 bases and J by 2 bases, with 11 bases between the two germline ends. The CDR3 is 14 amino acids. CDR3 in amino acids: CASSFPGNPYEQYF. CDR3 coding DNA: TGTGCCAGCAGTTTCCCCGGCAACCCCTACGAGCAGTACTTC. The full variable domain, its missing parts supplied by reference TRBV28 and TRBJ2-7, is DVKVTQSSRYLVKRTGEKVFLECVQDMDHENMFWYRQDPGLGLRLIYFSYDVKMKEKGDIPEGYSVSREKKERFSLILESASTNQTSMYLCASSFPGNPYEQYFGPGTRLTVT.

The rearrangement joins TRBV2 to TRBJ1-5, with D uncertain. The CDR3 has 12 residues. V was cut by 6 bases and J by 6 bases, with 9 bases left in between. The germline gives CDR1 SNHLY, CDR2 FYNNEI. Written as DNA, the CDR3 is TGTGCCAGCAGGGGCGGGGTTCAGCCCCAGCATTTT. Translated: CASRGGVQPQHF. Drawing the rest from reference TRBV2 and TRBJ1-5, the complete variable domain is EPEVTQTPSHQVTQMGQEVILRCVPISNHLYFYWYRQILGQKVEFLVSFYNNEISEKSEIFDDQFSVERPDGSNFTLKIRSTKLEDSAMYFCASRGGVQPQHFGDGTRLSIL.

The V gene is TRBV14, the J gene TRBJ1-1; D is unclear. CDR1 and CDR2 from the germline V gene are SGHDN and FVKESK. The CDR3 sequence is 13 residues long. Trimming removed 1 base at V and 4 bases at J, with 7 bases between. Here the CDR3 DNA reads TGTGCCAGCAGCCAAGGGGTAATCACTGAAGCTTTCTTT. Its translation: CASSQGVITEAFF.

Here the CDR3 DNA reads TGTGCCAGCAGTTATAACAGGGGAGGGGAGACCCAGTACTTC. Translated, it gives CASSYNRGGETQYF. The rearrangement joins TRBV7-2 to TRBJ2-5, with D perhaps matching TRBD1 or TRBD2 (7 bases each). Germline values: CDR1 SGHTA, CDR2 FQGNSA. V lost 6 bases and J 5 bases, leaving 16 bases between the germline ends. The CDR3 extends over 14 amino acids.

This clone was found once. The chain has TRBV6-5 and TRBJ2-7; D ambiguous. The length of the CDR3 is 9 residues. V lost 8 bases and J 9 bases, leaving 8 bases between the germline ends. In germline, CDR1 is MNHEY, CDR2 SVGAGI. Here the CDR3 reads CASLPGQYF. The CDR3 coding sequence is TGTGCCAGCCTCCCGGGGCAGTACTTC.

The gene calls are TRBV10-2 and TRBJ1-2; 7 nucleotides agree with TRBD1. The germline V gene has CDR1 WSHSY and CDR2 SAAADI. Germline trimming cut 6 bases from V and 7 bases from J; bases unmatched to any gene: 20. The CDR3 extends over 17 amino acids. CDR3 residues: CASRGDRDRLLGRGYTF. CDR3 DNA sequence: TGCGCCAGCAGGGGGGACCGGGACAGACTTCTGGGCCGTGGCTACACCTTC.

This chain uses TRBV6-1 with TRBJ2-4; D gene ambiguous. Per germline, CDR1 MNHNS and CDR2 SASEGT. V was trimmed by 2 bases and J by 8 bases, leaving 10 bases between them. This CDR3 region has 13 residues. The CDR3 region is CASSEWVSDIQYF. CDR3 in DNA: TGTGCCAGCAGTGAATGGGTTTCGGACATTCAGTACTTC.

This clone was counted a single time. The chain uses TRBV28 and TRBJ2-2, with TRBD2 identical over 8 bases. J lost 6 bases, V lost 6 bases, and 9 bases had no gene match. CDR1 is MDHEN, CDR2 SYDVKM, per germline. This CDR3 spans 15 amino acids. The CDR3, as DNA: TGTGCCAGCAGCCGCCGGGAGGGTTCTGCCGGGGAGCTGTTTTTT. Translated, it gives CASSRREGSAGELFF.

The J gene is TRBJ2-7, the V gene TRBV7-9, with D tentatively TRBD1 or TRBD2 (5 bases each). The CDR3 length is 13 residues. Germline CDR1 and CDR2: SEHNR and FQNEAQ (reference sequence). Trimming removed 8 bases at V and 0 bases at J, with 11 bases between. The CDR3 spells CASSEGLSYEQYF. CDR3 in DNA: TGTGCCAGCTCCGAGGGGCTCTCCTACGAGCAGTACTTC.

The rearrangement links TRBV7-9 to TRBJ2-5; 9 bases match TRBD2. The V gene's germline CDR1 is SEHNR and CDR2 FQNEAQ (reference sequence). The CDR3 is 15 amino acids. V lost 3 bases to trimming and J lost 2 bases; unmatched junction nucleotides: 4. The CDR3 protein is CASSFVLAGQETQYF. The CDR3, as DNA: TGTGCCAGCAGCTTCGTCCTAGCGGGGCAAGAGACCCAGTACTTC.

The chain employs TRBV20-1 and TRBJ2-7; D is unclear. With 4 bases removed from V and 3 bases from J, the gap between germline ends came to 7 bases. This CDR3 is built from 11 residues. CDR1 DFQATT and CDR2 SNEGSKA come from the germline V gene (reference sequence). The CDR3 spells CSAIYNYEQYF. The CDR3 DNA sequence: TGCAGTGCTATATATAACTACGAGCAGTACTTC.

The chain recombines TRBV6-5 with TRBJ2-7; 9 nucleotides agree with TRBD1. After removal of 10 bases from V and 6 bases from J, the junction contained 10 bases not matched to a gene. This CDR3 has 13 residues. Germline loops: CDR1 MNHEY, CDR2 SVGAGI. The CDR3 loop is CATTGGGKSEQYF. DNA of the CDR3: TGTGCCACCACAGGGGGCGGCAAAAGCGAGCAGTACTTC.

CDR3 residues: CASSIGPNQPQHF. The CDR3 DNA reads TGTGCCAGTAGTATTGGGCCCAATCAGCCCCAGCATTTT. V and J are TRBV19 and TRBJ1-5; no clear D gene. The CDR3 totals 13 residues. Looked up from germline, CDR1 is LNHDA and CDR2 is SQIVND (reference sequence). The V gene lost 3 bases and the J gene lost 3 bases, with 6 bases spanning the gap.